What follows describes a single T cell receptor beta chain. The antigen it binds to is not known. No much larger clone exists at a distance of one base, and base qualities are not known. This specimen belongs to a study of blood T cell repertoires in COVID-19 (dated by TCRdb to 2020 to 2022). Study-wide context: Collaborator samples came from the United States, Italy and Spain and covered acute and convalescent phases of COVID-19. The material from the prospective study consisted of cDNA or gDNA derived from T cells, B-cell-depleted T cells, or PBMCs. The dataset comprised deeply sampled blood TCRbeta repertoires from subjects exposed to, actively infected with, or recovered from COVID-19. A freely available public database, intended as a resource for researchers studying the immune response to SARS-CoV-2, is where the repertoires were released. The samples were drawn from two sources: the first 160 participants of the ongoing ImmuneRACE study, and 1,254 subjects contributed by 6 global collaborators. Nearly every sample came with metadata listing a de-identified subject ID, COVID-19 status, age in years and sex. HLA class I and class II types, where available, came from metadata supplied by the sample provider rather than from assay-based typing.

Its CDR3 holds 13 amino acids, cysteine through phenylalanine. CDR3 DNA only is kept here, 39 bases in frame from base 1. Between the V and J ends, shortened by 2 bases and 5 bases respectively, the junction contains 9 bases. CDR1 and CDR2 are drawn from the germline V gene: SGHNT, YENEEA. Here is what the overall study found, with its caveats: The amount of clinical and demographic metadata varied by source and participant and was provided uncurated.

One collaborating source in Seattle enrolled patients during active infection and followed them longitudinally through the course of disease. The collaborating institutions used their own protocols to collect whole blood in K2EDTA tubes. For TCRbeta analysis, collaborators shipped samples in one of three forms: frozen whole blood, isolated PBMCs, or DNA extracted from either of those sample types. TCRbeta CDR3 regions were amplified from genomic DNA using the immunoSEQ Assay, a bias-controlled multiplex PCR. Under the source paper's analysis protocol: Within the assay, amplification of reference gene primers was used to estimate how many nucleated cells each sample contained. Sequence reads were collapsed and filtered to measure the absolute abundance of every unique TCRbeta CDR3 rearrangement. For each sample, productive Simpson clonality was calculated as the square root of Simpson's diversity index over productive rearrangements. TCRdb carries this immuneACCESS record with in-frame sequences only. Its versions omit some clonotypes, under half of them owing to an unresolved V gene in the studies checked, with the rest unexplained. That table is the source of V, J and clone size, and D and trimming were worked out from the DNA. The sample table shows approximately 460,000 clones, and roughly nine tenths are seen once. Roughly 0.92% of the sample goes to the ten largest clones.

Sequenced: peripheral blood. The chain is assembled from TRBV11-3 and TRBJ1-1, with an unclear D gene assignment. The TCR sequence derives from a man younger than 35 with COVID-19, enrolled during active disease. The CDR3 protein sequence reads: CASSLPGWTEAFF. The nucleotide sequence reads TGTGCCAGCAGCTTACCGGGTTGGACTGAAGCTTTCTTT. With the portions outside the CDR3 filled from the reference TRBV11-3 and TRBJ1-1 genes, the complete variable region becomes EAGVVQSPRYKIIEKKQPVAFWCNPISGHNTLYWYLQNLGQGPELLIRYENEEAVDDSQLPKDRFSAERLKGVDSTLKIQPAELGDSAVYLCASSLPGWTEAFFGQGTRLTVV.